This TCR beta chain was sequenced during a study of regulatory T cells in long-lasting Graves disease. Construction of the TCR beta libraries employed iRepertoire HTBI primers in conjunction with Arm-PCR of CDR3 regions. A single record per CDR3 protein comes from TCRdb applying MiXCR to the multiplex PCR reads. The sample gives hundreds of thousands of distinct CDR3 sequences, around 12% of which show up once; roughly 8.2% is in the top ten. Broader study findings: The persistent group shared 2,741 public clonotypes, more than the approximately 970 shared by new patients.

Germline V gene sequence: CDR1 LNHNV, CDR2 YYDKDF (reference sequence). The CDR3 extends over 16 amino acids. Regarding this clonotype: Its matching antigen is unknown.

Time point meaning: newly diagnosed GD, antithyroid drugs for less than 3 months. PBMCs were the source of the RNA used for TCR sequencing. The sample was also linked to a second study, of T cells in Graves' hyperthyroidism and ophthalmopathy.

The J gene is TRBJ2-5, the V gene TRBV15; 9 positions agree with TRBD2. The J call may be mistaken, given a closer DNA end match to TRBJ2-1. This clonotype was sampled from a woman in her twenties or thirties with Graves disease. This specimen consisted of peripheral blood mononuclear cells (PBMCs), obtained at new diagnosis, from a patient treated with antithyroid drugs. The CDR3 bases are TGTGCCACCAGCAGAGATGTGGGACTAGCCTCCAATGAGCAGTTCTTC. Residues: CATSRDVGLASNEQFF.